Each of the 27 T cell receptor beta chains below was sequenced from the same sample in a study of T-cell memory formation after mild COVID-19. Each CDR3 protein is one row after TCRdb ran MiXCR on the 5' RACE reads. The sample includes about 130,000 distinct CDR3 sequences, about 5.9% of them seen just once. The sample consisted of PBMCs or a T cell subset sorted from them (not recorded which). These receptor sequences come from an adult woman who had mild COVID-19 (a few samples of this study predate the infection). Cell type and time point are not known.

This clonotype was detected ten times or more. The chain combines TRBV10-3 with TRBJ2-4; 10 bases align to TRBD2. CDR1 and CDR2 from the germline V gene are ENHRY and SYGVKD. The trim removed 0 bases at V and 3 bases at J, leaving 2 bases unmatched. This CDR3 is 16 amino acids long. CDR3 bases: TGTGCCATCAGTGAGTCCTGGACTAGCGGCAAAAACATTCAGTACTTC. Amino acids: CAISESWTSGKNIQYF.

The chain combines TRBV7-3 with TRBJ1-5; D is possibly TRBD1 (5 bases). The CDR3 contains 15 residues. The ends were cut back, 2 bases at V and 0 bases at J, with 8 bases in the middle. Germline CDR1 is SGHTA and CDR2 is FQGTGA. CDR3 loop: CASSLQGGSNQPQHF. Written as DNA, the CDR3 is TGTGCCAGCAGCTTACAGGGCGGTAGCAATCAGCCCCAGCATTTT.

A few counts support this clonotype. V gene TRBV20-1 combines with J gene TRBJ1-2, with D unresolved. Trimming took off 0 bases at V and 4 bases at J, with 12 bases between the two ends. The CDR3 consists of 14 residues. Per germline, CDR1 DFQATT and CDR2 SNEGSKA (reference sequence). The DNA of the CDR3 is TGCAGTGCTAGAGATCCTACGGGAGTCTATGGCTACACCTTC. Its translation: CSARDPTGVYGYTF.

The gene calls are TRBV24-1 and TRBJ2-1, with D tentatively TRBD2 (6 bases). V dropped 0 bases and J dropped 0 bases, with 11 bases sitting between them. The CDR3 extends over 17 amino acids. CDR1 and CDR2 (germline): KGHDR, SFDVKD. Here the CDR3 DNA reads TGTGCCACCAGTGATTTGGGAGGGCGCAGCTCCTACAATGAGCAGTTCTTC. It is translated as CATSDLGGRSSYNEQFF.

This clonotype was found many times. The chain recombines TRBV7-2 with TRBJ1-1; D gene unclear. The germline CDR1 and CDR2 sequences are SGHTA and FQGNSA. With 1 base removed from V and 0 bases from J, the gap between germline ends came to 9 bases. The CDR3 has 15 residues. The CDR3 nucleotides are TGTGCCAGCAGCTTAGGAGGGAACATGAACACTGAAGCTTTCTTT. Its translation: CASSLGGNMNTEAFF.

The CDR3 DNA reads TGCAGCGTTGGACGGGGGACAGGGGCCGGGGAGCTGTTTTTT. Protein: CSVGRGTGAGELFF. This chain joins TRBV29-1 and TRBJ2-2; 10 bases map to TRBD1. CDR1 SQVTM and CDR2 ANQGSEA come from the germline V gene. The CDR3 has 14 residues. Germline trimming cut 4 bases from V and 6 bases from J; bases unmatched to any gene: 5.

The chain is built from TRBV7-9 and TRBJ1-4; D is possibly TRBD1 (6 bases). The germline V gene encodes CDR1 SEHNR and CDR2 FQNEAQ (reference sequence). V lost 3 bases and J lost 2, with 13 bases in between. The CDR3 contains 16 residues. The CDR3 region is CASSLGSGGTNEKLFF. The CDR3 coding sequence is TGTGCCAGCAGCTTGGGATCGGGGGGCACTAATGAAAAACTGTTTTTT.

The chain has TRBV11-3 and TRBJ1-1, with D maybe TRBD1 (6 bases). Trimming left V 6 bases short and J 0 bases short, with 17 bases between. The length of the CDR3 is 16 residues. Germline assignment: CDR1 SGHNT and CDR2 YENEEA. The CDR3 here is CASSPGVGRLNTEAFF. The CDR3 nucleotides read TGTGCCAGCAGTCCAGGGGTCGGGCGGCTGAACACTGAAGCTTTCTTT.

This rearrangement joins TRBV29-1 to TRBJ2-1; TRBD2 matches 7 bases. V was clipped by 4 bases and J by 0 bases; unmatched bases: 3. CDR3 length equals 14 residues. Germline values: CDR1 SQVTM, CDR2 ANQGSEA. CDR3 loop: CSVALAGSYNEQFF. The CDR3 nucleotides are TGCAGCGTTGCTTTAGCGGGCTCCTACAATGAGCAGTTCTTC.

The chain joins TRBV5-1 to TRBJ1-1; 7 bases fit TRBD1. This CDR3 is built from 15 residues. Germline loops: CDR1 SGHRS, CDR2 YFSETQ. V was pared by 5 bases and J by 2 bases, with 9 bases of the junction left unmatched. The CDR3 region is CASRAQGGINTEAFF. The DNA of the CDR3 is TGCGCCAGCAGAGCCCAGGGGGGGATTAACACTGAAGCTTTCTTT. Full variable domain (missing parts from reference TRBV5-1 and TRBJ1-1): KAGVTQTPRYLIKTRGQQVTLSCSPISGHRSVSWYQQTPGQGLQFLFEYFSETQRNKGNFPGRFSGRQFSNSRSEMNVSTLELGDSALYLCASRAQGGINTEAFFGQGTRLTVV.

This clonotype occurred a few times. With a much larger clone just one base away, this may be a read error. The V and J genes are TRBV7-6 and TRBJ2-7; a weak D match, TRBD2 (6 bases). Germline V CDR1 and CDR2: SGHVS, FNYEAQ. V dropped 1 base and J dropped 6 bases, with 13 bases sitting between them. The CDR3 sequence is 14 residues long. The CDR3: CASSLGRGGIEQYF. Here the CDR3 DNA reads TGTGCCAGCAGCTTAGGGCGGGGTGGGATCGAGCAGTACTTC.

This clonotype was recorded a few times. This chain links TRBV20-1 with TRBJ2-1, with D possibly called TRBD1 or TRBD2 (7 bases each). Germline CDR1 reads DFQATT; CDR2 reads SNEGSKA (reference sequence). The CDR3 length is 15 residues. V lost 7 bases and J lost 0, with 16 bases in between. The CDR3 region is CSVVGGGSSYNEQFF. In DNA, the CDR3 is TGCAGTGTCGTAGGGGGCGGGAGCTCCTACAATGAGCAGTTCTTC.

This clonotype showed up many times. In DNA, the CDR3 is TGTGCCAGCAGCTCCTCGACCCGATCCTACGAGCAGTACTTC. Residues: CASSSSTRSYEQYF. The chain links TRBV7-3 to TRBJ2-7, with D unclear. This CDR3 has 14 amino acids. V was shortened by 4 bases and J by 1 base, with 11 bases between the two germline ends. Germline-derived CDR1 and CDR2 are SGHTA and FQGTGA. The full variable domain, its missing parts supplied by reference TRBV7-3 and TRBJ2-7, is GAGVSQTPSNKVTEKGKYVELRCDPISGHTALYWYRQSLGQGPEFLIYFQGTGAADDSGLPNDRFFAVRPEGSVSTLKIQRTERGDSAVYLCASSSSTRSYEQYFGPGTRLTVT.

This clonotype came up a few times. The chain has TRBV29-1 and TRBJ2-3, with 9 bases fitting TRBD1. Trimming took 7 bases from V and 2 from J; bases not matched to a gene: 13. Germline V CDR1 and CDR2: SQVTM, ANQGSEA. This CDR3 spans 16 amino acids. CDR3 DNA: TGCAGCGGAACCGTACGGGACAGGGTTTCCACAGATACGCAGTATTTT. Its protein is CSGTVRDRVSTDTQYF.

This clonotype was seen repeatedly, ten times or more. This rearrangement joins TRBV24-1 to TRBJ2-7, with 7 bases matching TRBD1. CDR3 size: 13 residues. Germline V gene sequence: CDR1 KGHDR, CDR2 SFDVKD. Trimming removed 7 bases from V and 6 bases from J; junction bases left unmatched: 8. CDR3 sequence reads: CATSTSTGREQYF. The CDR3 nucleotides read TGTGCCACCAGCACTTCGACAGGGCGCGAGCAGTACTTC.

This clonotype was picked up a small number of times. The J gene is TRBJ1-5, the V gene TRBV29-1; D is perhaps TRBD1 (5 bases). Trimming left V 6 bases short and J 4 bases short, with 13 bases between. This CDR3 has 13 amino acids. Germline V gene data show CDR1 as SQVTM and CDR2 as ANQGSEA. CDR3 residues: CSVAGTPNQPQHF. In nucleotides, the CDR3 is TGCAGCGTCGCCGGGACTCCTAATCAGCCCCAGCATTTT.

This sequence joins TRBV2 and TRBJ1-1, with TRBD1 as a possible D gene (6 bases). V lost 6 bases to trimming and J lost 4 bases, with 15 bases between them. This CDR3 comprises 14 residues. The germline V gene has CDR1 SNHLY and CDR2 FYNNEI. The CDR3 loop reads CASSLQTGTTEAFF. The DNA for the CDR3 is TGTGCCAGCAGCCTACAAACAGGGACCACTGAAGCTTTCTTT.

This clonotype came up a few times. The rearrangement joins TRBV30 to TRBJ1-2; the D gene is possibly TRBD1 (6 bases). The germline V gene has CDR1 GTSNPN and CDR2 SVGIG (reference sequence). V was cut by 0 bases and J by 3 bases, with 11 bases left in between. The CDR3 has 14 residues. The CDR3 reads CAWSVQRTDYGYTF. In DNA form, the CDR3 reads TGTGCCTGGAGTGTACAGCGGACAGACTATGGCTACACCTTC.

At least ten counts were recorded for this clonotype. The chain couples TRBV5-1 to TRBJ1-1; D gene unclear. Trimming cost V 5 bases and J 1 base, with 12 bases left between them. This CDR3 region has 14 residues. Germline V gene sequence: CDR1 SGHRS, CDR2 YFSETQ. CDR3: CASRLWETNTEAFF. CDR3 in DNA: TGCGCCAGCAGATTGTGGGAGACGAACACTGAAGCTTTCTTT.

This clonotype was detected only a few times. The chain uses TRBV12-3 or TRBV12-4 and TRBJ2-2; D is unclear. V lost 8 bases to trimming and J lost 5 bases, with 15 bases between them. This CDR3 has 14 amino acids. In nucleotides, the CDR3 is TGTGCCAGCTCCTCGAGTGGACCGACCGGGGAGCTGTTTTTT. This encodes CASSSSGPTGELFF.

The CDR3 DNA reads as TGTGCCAGCAGGGTTAGCGCCAGCACAGATACGCAGTATTTT. It encodes CASRVSASTDTQYF. The chain is built from TRBV4-2 and TRBJ2-3; a weak D match, TRBD2 (5 bases). CDR3 length: 14 residues. Per germline, CDR1 LGHNA and CDR2 YNFKEQ. V lost 6 bases and J 0 bases, leaving 10 bases between the germline ends.

The sample holds a few counts of this clonotype. The chain couples TRBV24-1 to TRBJ2-1; tentative D call: TRBD2 (5 bases). Germline values: CDR1 KGHDR, CDR2 SFDVKD. The CDR3 spans 11 residues. The ends were cut back, 5 bases at V and 10 bases at J, with 8 bases in the middle. The CDR3 coding sequence is TGTGCCACCAGTGGGCGGGCGGAGCAGTTCTTC. This gives the protein CATSGRAEQFF.

This clonotype was seen a handful of times. The chain employs TRBV6-2 or TRBV6-3 and TRBJ2-1; 8 bases are shared with TRBD1. Germline trimming cut 5 bases from V and 3 bases from J; bases unmatched to any gene: 6. The CDR3 consists of 15 residues. CDR1 and CDR2 from the germline V gene are MNHEY and SVGEGT. CDR3 loop: CASSPDRGVYNEQFF. The CDR3 DNA reads as TGTGCCAGCAGTCCTGACAGGGGAGTCTACAATGAGCAGTTCTTC.

This clonotype was seen repeatedly, ten times or more. CDR3 amino acids: CASSLSIKETQYF. As DNA, the CDR3 is TGTGCCAGCAGCTTATCCATTAAAGAGACCCAGTACTTC. The rearrangement joins TRBV7-2 to TRBJ2-5; D is uncertain. The germline V gene has CDR1 SGHTA and CDR2 FQGNSA. CDR3 size: 13 residues. V was cut by 2 bases and J by 3 bases, with 7 bases left in between.

The sample holds many counts of this clonotype. The genes are TRBV7-9 and TRBJ2-7; the D gene is possibly TRBD2 (5 bases). Trimming pared 4 bases from V and 7 bases from J, leaving 8 bases between. Germline CDR1 and CDR2: SEHNR and FQNEAQ (reference sequence). This CDR3 has 11 amino acids. The DNA for the CDR3 is TGTGCCAGCAGCTCCGGGGTAGAGCAGTACTTC. It translates to CASSSGVEQYF.

At least ten counts were recorded for this clonotype. The chain couples TRBV6-6 to TRBJ2-4; D may be TRBD1 or TRBD2 (5 bases each). This CDR3 is 14 amino acids long. V was trimmed by 5 bases and J by 8 bases, leaving 16 bases between them. Per the germline V gene, CDR1 is MNHNY and CDR2 is SVGAGI (reference sequence). CDR3 bases: TGTGCCAGCAGTCCCGGGACCGCTAGAGACATTCAGTACTTC. It yields the protein CASSPGTARDIQYF.

Ten or more counts support this clonotype. The V gene is TRBV4-3, the J gene TRBJ2-5, with D tentatively TRBD1 (6 bases). Germline V CDR1 and CDR2: LGHNA, YSLEER. There are 16 residues in the CDR3. V lost 4 bases and J lost 1, with 16 bases in between. The CDR3 loop is CASSLNPGHSQETQYF. CDR3 sequence (DNA): TGCGCCAGCAGCCTTAACCCGGGACACTCCCAAGAGACCCAGTACTTC.